This is a list of T cell receptor beta chains from one sample in a study of human T cells and chemical hapten exposure. TCRdb fed the RACE reads into MiXCR, producing one record per CDR3 protein. This table holds 250,000 or so distinct CDR3 sequences, roughly 7.4% found once. The starting material was whole blood, obtained in connection with sensitization to the hapten diphenylcyclopropenone (DPC). These receptors originate from a man between 18 and 35 years old with alopecia areata. Some clones in this sample may be carry-over from other donors' samples. Both conserved end residues are part of each CDR3. A D gene is named only where the DNA matches it firmly. Clone size is stated in some rows and not others, as once, few, many or a class when expanded.

clone size | J gene | D gene | V gene | CDR3 DNA | CDR3 protein
. | TRBJ2-1 | TRBD1 | TRBV7-6 | TGTGCCAGCAGTCGGACAGGGTTGGACAATGAGCAGTTCTTC | CASSRTGLDNEQFF
. | TRBJ1-4 | . | TRBV2 | TGTGCCAGCACCTTCCAGGGCTATAATGAAAAACTGTTTTTT | CASTFQGYNEKLFF
. | TRBJ2-2 | TRBD2 | TRBV6-5 | TGTGCCAGCAGTCAGGGACTAGCGGGGCCCACCGGGGAGCTGTTTTTT | CASSQGLAGPTGELFF
. | TRBJ1-2 | . | TRBV7-2 | TGTGCCAGCAGTTCCAGGGGAGACTATGGCTACACCTTC | CASSSRGDYGYTF
. | TRBJ1-2 | . | TRBV5-1 | TGCGCCAGCAGCTTGGGTATAGGCCCCTATGGCTACACCTTC | CASSLGIGPYGYTF
. | TRBJ2-7 | . | TRBV3-1 | TGTGCCAGCAGCCAAGACACCTACGAGCAGTACTTC | CASSQDTYEQYF
. | TRBJ2-3 | TRBD2 | TRBV4-3 | TGCGCCAGCAGCCAAGATGCGGGGGGGTTCCCAGATACGCAGTATTTT | CASSQDAGGFPDTQYF
few | TRBJ1-1 | TRBD1 | TRBV12-3/TRBV12-4 | TGTGCCAGCAGTTACACAGGGGAGAGCGCTGAAGCTTTCTTT | CASSYTGESAEAFF
many | TRBJ1-2 | . | TRBV20-1 | TGCAGTGCTAGCCCCCCAATGGGGGCCTATGGCTACACCTTC | CSASPPMGAYGYTF
few | TRBJ2-3 | TRBD1 | TRBV6-2/TRBV6-3 | TGTGCCAGCAGTCCCGGATGGGACAGGGGGAAAACAGATACGCAGTATTTT | CASSPGWDRGKTDTQYF
few | TRBJ1-1 | . | TRBV29-1 | TGCAGCGTTGAATTGGGAGGGACTGAAGCTTTCTTT | CSVELGGTEAFF
. | TRBJ1-1 | TRBD1 | TRBV20-1 | TGCAGTGCCAGGGACAGGACTCACACTGAAGCTTTCTTT | CSARDRTHTEAFF
few | TRBJ1-2 | . | TRBV9 | TGTGCCAGCAGCCCCATACAGGGACTAAACGATGGCTACACCTTC | CASSPIQGLNDGYTF
. | TRBJ2-2 | . | TRBV24-1 | TGTGCCACCAGCCCCGGGGTGAACACCGGGGAGCTGTTTTTT | CATSPGVNTGELFF
. | TRBJ2-7 | . | TRBV11-2 | TGTGCCAGCAGCCCGATATTTACCGGGACACCGATCTCCTACGAGCAGTACTTC | CASSPIFTGTPISYEQYF
few | TRBJ1-5 | . | TRBV7-8 | TGTGCCAGCAGCTTAGTCCAAGGGCCCCGTCAGCCCCAGCATTTT | CASSLVQGPRQPQHF
few | TRBJ1-1 | . | TRBV2 | TGTGCCAGCACCCAGGAAACCCCGGACACTGAAGCTTTCTTT | CASTQETPDTEAFF
few | TRBJ1-6 | TRBD1 | TRBV5-5 | TGTGCCAGCAGTTCCGGGACAGGACAATATAATTCACCCCTCCACTTT | CASSSGTGQYNSPLHF
few | TRBJ2-4 | . | TRBV29-1 | TGCAGCGTTGAAATTGGAGGCCAAAACATTCAGTACTTC | CSVEIGGQNIQYF
many | TRBJ2-7 | . | TRBV11-2 | TGTGCCAGCAGACCGACAGAGAGTGTCAAGCAGTACTTC | CASRPTESVKQYF
. | TRBJ2-1 | TRBD2 | TRBV2 | TGTGCCAAGGCCAGAGCGGGAATTTACAATGAGCAGTTCTTC | CAKARAGIYNEQFF
few | TRBJ1-5 | TRBD1 | TRBV12-3/TRBV12-4 | TGTGCCAGCAGCCGTTTCTTAGACAGGGGTCATCAGCCCCAGCATTTT | CASSRFLDRGHQPQHF
many | TRBJ1-1 | . | TRBV3-1 | TGTGCCAGCAGCCAAGAGGTCAGGGTGAACACTGAAGCTTTCTTT | CASSQEVRVNTEAFF
few | TRBJ1-5 | . | TRBV2 | TGTGCCAGCAGTGTTCAAAGTCAGCCCCAGCATTTT | CASSVQSQPQHF
. | TRBJ1-1 | . | TRBV6-5 | TGTGCCAGCAAGCACAGCTCCAACCTGAACACTGAAGCTTTCTTT | CASKHSSNLNTEAFF
. | TRBJ1-5 | . | TRBV7-9 | TGTGCCAGCAGCTCCGGGACCTCAGGTCAGCCCCAGCATTTT | CASSSGTSGQPQHF
many | TRBJ2-7 | TRBD1 | TRBV7-9 | TGTGCCAGCAGCTCCCGTCCCACGGGACAGAGTTCCTACGAGCAGTACTTC | CASSSRPTGQSSYEQYF
many | TRBJ1-3 | . | TRBV7-9 | TGTGCCAGCAGAACCGGACAGACTGACTCTGGAAACACCATATATTTT | CASRTGQTDSGNTIYF
. | TRBJ1-2 | TRBD1 | TRBV20-1 | TGCAGTGCTAGAACCGGCCAGGGGGACTATGGCTACACCTTC | CSARTGQGDYGYTF
few | TRBJ2-1 | TRBD1 | TRBV5-1 | TGCGCCAGCAGCTTGGGGGACAGATACAATGAGCAGTTCTTC | CASSLGDRYNEQFF
. | TRBJ1-2 | . | TRBV13 | TGTGCCAGCAGCTTAAGGGCGAGGGACTATGGCTACACCTTC | CASSLRARDYGYTF
few | TRBJ1-5 | . | TRBV6-5 | TGTGCCAGCAGTCGAACCGGGACTTCAAATCAGCCCCAGCATTTT | CASSRTGTSNQPQHF
. | TRBJ1-1 | . | TRBV6-4 | TGTGCCAGCAGTGACTCGGAGGGGTCGGGCACTGAAGCTTTCTTT | CASSDSEGSGTEAFF
. | TRBJ2-7 | . | TRBV20-1 | TGCAGTGCTCCCTGGGATACCTACGAGCAGTACTTC | CSAPWDTYEQYF
few | TRBJ1-2 | . | TRBV20-1 | TGCAGTGCTAGAGATGCCCTCGAAGGGAGTAGCTATGGCTACACCTTC | CSARDALEGSSYGYTF
many | TRBJ1-6 | . | TRBV4-3 | TGCGCCAGCAGCCAAGACAGCTCCTATAATTCACCCCTCCACTTT | CASSQDSSYNSPLHF
few | TRBJ2-1 | TRBD2 | TRBV9 | TGTGCCAGCACCAAAGCGGGGGAGGGCAATGAGCAGTTCTTC | CASTKAGEGNEQFF
many | TRBJ1-6 | . | TRBV4-3 | TGCGCCAGCAGCCAAGATATAAATTATCGGCTTTCACCCCTCCACTTT | CASSQDINYRLSPLHF
. | TRBJ1-6 | . | TRBV4-3 | TGCGCCAGCAGCCAAGGTCCGGGTAGCTCCTATAATTCACCCCTCCACTTT | CASSQGPGSSYNSPLHF
. | TRBJ1-1 | . | TRBV14 | TGTGCCAGCAGACGGCGGATGAACACTGAAGCTTTCTTT | CASRRRMNTEAFF
few | TRBJ2-3 | TRBD2 | TRBV4-2 | TGTGCCAGCAGCCTCGGGCGGGGGGGCGCTGGGTCAGATACGCAGTATTTT | CASSLGRGGAGSDTQYF
. | TRBJ2-7 | . | TRBV5-1 | TGCGCCAGCAGCGAGGGGGGCTATTACGAGCAGTACTTC | CASSEGGYYEQYF
few | TRBJ2-1 | . | TRBV7-7 | TGTGCCAGCAGCTTAATGGGGGCGAACAATGAGCAGTTCTTC | CASSLMGANNEQFF
many | TRBJ2-3 | TRBD1 | TRBV7-8 | TGTGCCAGCAGCCCGAGACCGGGACAGGGAGCAGATACGCAGTATTTT | CASSPRPGQGADTQYF
. | TRBJ1-6 | . | TRBV12-3/TRBV12-4 | TGTGCCAGCATCATGGACAGCTCCTATAATTCACCCCTCCACTTT | CASIMDSSYNSPLHF
. | TRBJ2-5 | TRBD1 | TRBV4-3 | TGCGCCAGCAGCCAAGAAGAAGGGGGCTATGAGACCCAGTACTTC | CASSQEEGGYETQYF
many | TRBJ2-1 | . | TRBV5-1 | TGCGCCAGCAGCTTGGAAACTTCGGACACCGATGAGCAGTTCTTC | CASSLETSDTDEQFF
few | TRBJ1-6 | . | TRBV5-1 | TGCGCCAGCAGCTCCCACCCTTGGACAGTCAGATCTCACCTCCACTTT | CASSSHPWTVRSHLHF
few | TRBJ2-3 | TRBD2 | TRBV5-1 | TGCGCCAGCAGCCCGACTAGCGACACAGATACGCAGTATTTT | CASSPTSDTDTQYF
many | TRBJ1-2 | . | TRBV29-1 | TGCAGCGTTGGGGAACCCTATGGCTACACCTTC | CSVGEPYGYTF
many | TRBJ2-1 | . | TRBV27 | TGTGCCAGCAGTTCCCAGGTCAGCTCCTACAATGAGCAGTTCTTC | CASSSQVSSYNEQFF